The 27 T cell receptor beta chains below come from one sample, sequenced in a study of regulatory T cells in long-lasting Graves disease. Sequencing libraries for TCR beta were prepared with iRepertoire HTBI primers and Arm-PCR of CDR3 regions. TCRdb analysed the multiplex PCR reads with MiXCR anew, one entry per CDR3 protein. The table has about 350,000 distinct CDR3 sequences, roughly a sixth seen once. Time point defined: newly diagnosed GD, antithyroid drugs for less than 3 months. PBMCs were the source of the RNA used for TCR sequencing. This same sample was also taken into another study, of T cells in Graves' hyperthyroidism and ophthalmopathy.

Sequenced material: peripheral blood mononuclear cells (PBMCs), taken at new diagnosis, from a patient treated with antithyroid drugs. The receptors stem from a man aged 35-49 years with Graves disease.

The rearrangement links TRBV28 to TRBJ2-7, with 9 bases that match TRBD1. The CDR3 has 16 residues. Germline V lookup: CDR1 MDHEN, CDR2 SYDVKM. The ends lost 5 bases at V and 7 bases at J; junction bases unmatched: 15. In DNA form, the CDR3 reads TGTGCCAGCAGTGGGGACAGGGAGGACCCCCCTGGAGAGCAGTACTTC. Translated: CASSGDREDPPGEQYF.

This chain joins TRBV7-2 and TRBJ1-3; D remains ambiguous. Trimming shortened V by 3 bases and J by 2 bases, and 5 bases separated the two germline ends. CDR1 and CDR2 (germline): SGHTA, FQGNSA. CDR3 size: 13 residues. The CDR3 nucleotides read TGTGCCAGCAGCTTCTCTACTGGAAACACCATATATTTT. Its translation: CASSFSTGNTIYF. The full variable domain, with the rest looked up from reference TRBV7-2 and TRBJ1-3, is GAGVSQSPSNKVTEKGKDVELRCDPISGHTALYWYRQSLGQGLEFLIYFQGNSAPDKSGLPSDRFSAERTGGSVSTLTIQRTQQEDSAVYLCASSFSTGNTIYFGEGSWLTVV.

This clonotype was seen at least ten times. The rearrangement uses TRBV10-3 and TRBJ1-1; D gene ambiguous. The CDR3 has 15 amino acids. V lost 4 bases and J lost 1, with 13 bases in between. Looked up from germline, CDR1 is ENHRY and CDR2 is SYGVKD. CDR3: CAISVGGFRNTEAFF. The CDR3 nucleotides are TGTGCCATCAGTGTAGGAGGGTTCAGGAACACTGAAGCTTTCTTT.

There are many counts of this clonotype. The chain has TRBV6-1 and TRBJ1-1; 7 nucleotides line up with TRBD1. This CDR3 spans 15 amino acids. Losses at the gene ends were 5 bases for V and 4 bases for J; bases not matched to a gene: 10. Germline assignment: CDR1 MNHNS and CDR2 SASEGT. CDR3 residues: CASSPILRGGTEAFF. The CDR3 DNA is TGTGCCAGCAGTCCAATCCTCAGGGGGGGCACTGAAGCTTTCTTT.

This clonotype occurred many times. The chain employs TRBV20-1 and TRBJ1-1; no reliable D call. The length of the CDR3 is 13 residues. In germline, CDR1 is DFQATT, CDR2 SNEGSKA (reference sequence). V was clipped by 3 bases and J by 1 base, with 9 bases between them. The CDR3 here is CSASASQNTEAFF. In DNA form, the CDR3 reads TGCAGTGCTAGTGCCAGCCAGAACACTGAAGCTTTCTTT.

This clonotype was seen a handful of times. The CDR3 coding sequence is TGTGCCAGCAGACCAAACCCAGAGGCCCAGCCCCAGCATTTT. Encoded protein: CASRPNPEAQPQHF. The rearrangement joins TRBV6-1 to TRBJ1-5; D call uncertain. From germline, CDR1 is MNHNS and CDR2 SASEGT. V lost 6 bases to trimming and J lost 7 bases, with 16 bases between them. The CDR3 has 14 amino acids.

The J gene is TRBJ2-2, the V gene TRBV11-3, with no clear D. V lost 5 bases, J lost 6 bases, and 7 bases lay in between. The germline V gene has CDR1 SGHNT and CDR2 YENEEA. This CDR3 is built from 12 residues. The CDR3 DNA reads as TGTGCCAGCAGCAAAGATTCCGGGGAGCTGTTTTTT. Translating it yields CASSKDSGELFF. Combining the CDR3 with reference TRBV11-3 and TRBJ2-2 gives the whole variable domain EAGVVQSPRYKIIEKKQPVAFWCNPISGHNTLYWYLQNLGQGPELLIRYENEEAVDDSQLPKDRFSAERLKGVDSTLKIQPAELGDSAVYLCASSKDSGELFFGEGSRLTVL.

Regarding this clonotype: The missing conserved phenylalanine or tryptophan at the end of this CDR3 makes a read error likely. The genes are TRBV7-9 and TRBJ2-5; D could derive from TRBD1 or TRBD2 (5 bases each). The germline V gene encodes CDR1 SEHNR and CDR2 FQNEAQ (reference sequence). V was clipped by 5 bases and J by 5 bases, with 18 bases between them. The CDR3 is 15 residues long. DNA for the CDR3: TGTGCCAGCAGCACCACTCAGAGGGGCGCGGAGACCCAGTACTCC. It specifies CASSTTQRGAETQYS.

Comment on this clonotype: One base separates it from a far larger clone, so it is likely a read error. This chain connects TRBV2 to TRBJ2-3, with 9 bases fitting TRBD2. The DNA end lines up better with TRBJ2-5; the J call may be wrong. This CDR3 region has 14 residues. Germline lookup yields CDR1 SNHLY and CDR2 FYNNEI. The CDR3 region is CASGGTSMTQTQYF. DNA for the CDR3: TGTGCCAGCGGCGGGACTAGCATGACACAGACCCAGTACTTC.

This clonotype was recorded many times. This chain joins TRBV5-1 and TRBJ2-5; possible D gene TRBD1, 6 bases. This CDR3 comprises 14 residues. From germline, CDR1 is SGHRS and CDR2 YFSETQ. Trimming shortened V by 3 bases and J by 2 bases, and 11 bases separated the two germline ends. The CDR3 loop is CASSSTGRQETQYF. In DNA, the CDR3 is TGCGCCAGCAGCTCAACAGGGCGACAAGAGACCCAGTACTTC.

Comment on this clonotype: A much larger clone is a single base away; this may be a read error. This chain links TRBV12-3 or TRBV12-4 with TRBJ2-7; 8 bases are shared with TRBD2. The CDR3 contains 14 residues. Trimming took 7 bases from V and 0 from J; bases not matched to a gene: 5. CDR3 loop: CASTSGGSSYEQYF. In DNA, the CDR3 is TGTGCCAGCACCTCGGGGGGGAGCTCCTACGAGCAGTACTTC.

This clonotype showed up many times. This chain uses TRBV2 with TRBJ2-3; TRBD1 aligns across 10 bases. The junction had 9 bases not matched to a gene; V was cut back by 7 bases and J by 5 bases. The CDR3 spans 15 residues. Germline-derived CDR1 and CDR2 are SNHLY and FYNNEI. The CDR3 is CASKNDRGRGDTQYF. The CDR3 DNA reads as TGTGCCAGCAAGAACGACAGGGGGCGGGGAGATACGCAGTATTTT.

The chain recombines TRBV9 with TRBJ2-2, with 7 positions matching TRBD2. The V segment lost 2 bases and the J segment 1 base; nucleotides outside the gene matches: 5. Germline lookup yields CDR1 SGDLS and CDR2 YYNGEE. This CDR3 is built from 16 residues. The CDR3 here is CASSVWGGKNTGELFF. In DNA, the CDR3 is TGTGCCAGCAGCGTGTGGGGGGGAAAGAACACCGGGGAGCTGTTTTTT.

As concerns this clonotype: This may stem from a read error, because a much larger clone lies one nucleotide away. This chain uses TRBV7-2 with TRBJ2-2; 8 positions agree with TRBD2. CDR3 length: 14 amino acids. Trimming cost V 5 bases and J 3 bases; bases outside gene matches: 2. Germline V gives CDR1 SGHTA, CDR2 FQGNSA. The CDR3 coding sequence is TGTGCCAGCAGCCAGCGGGGGTACACCGGGGAGCTGTTTTTT. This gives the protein CASSQRGYTGELFF.

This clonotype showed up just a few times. CDR3 loop: CASSPRGPDTGELFF. CDR3 DNA sequence: TGTGCCAGCTCTCCCAGGGGGCCGGACACCGGGGAGCTGTTTTTT. The chain combines TRBV18 with TRBJ2-2; 8 nucleotides match TRBD1. The CDR3 has 15 residues. In germline, CDR1 is KGHSH, CDR2 LQKENI. The V segment lost 6 bases and the J segment 3 bases; nucleotides outside the gene matches: 6.

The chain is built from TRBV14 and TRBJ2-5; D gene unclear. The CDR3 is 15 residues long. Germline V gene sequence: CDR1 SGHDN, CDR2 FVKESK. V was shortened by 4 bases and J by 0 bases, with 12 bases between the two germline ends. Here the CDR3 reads CASSPRRTYQETQYF. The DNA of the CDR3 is TGTGCCAGCAGCCCCAGGCGGACGTACCAAGAGACCCAGTACTTC. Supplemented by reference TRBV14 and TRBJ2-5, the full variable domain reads EAGVTQFPSHSVIEKGQTVTLRCDPISGHDNLYWYRRVMGKEIKFLLHFVKESKQDESGMPNNRFLAERTGGTYSTLKVQPAELEDSGVYFCASSPRRTYQETQYFGPGTRLLVL.

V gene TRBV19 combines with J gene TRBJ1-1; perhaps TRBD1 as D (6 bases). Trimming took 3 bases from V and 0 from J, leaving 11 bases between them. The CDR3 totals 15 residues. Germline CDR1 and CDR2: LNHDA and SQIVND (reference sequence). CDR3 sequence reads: CASSMLGAMNTEAFF. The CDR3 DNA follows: TGTGCCAGTAGTATGTTGGGGGCCATGAACACTGAAGCTTTCTTT. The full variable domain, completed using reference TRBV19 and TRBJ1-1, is DGGITQSPKYLFRKEGQNVTLSCEQNLNHDAMYWYRQDPGQGLRLIYYSQIVNDFQKGDIAEGYSVSREKKESFPLTVTSAQKNPTAFYLCASSMLGAMNTEAFFGQGTRLTVV.

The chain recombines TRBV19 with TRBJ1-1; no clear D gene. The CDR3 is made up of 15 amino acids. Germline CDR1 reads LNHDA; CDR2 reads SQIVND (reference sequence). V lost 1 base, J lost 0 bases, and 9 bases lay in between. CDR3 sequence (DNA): TGTGCCAGTAGTATAGCAGGACCGATGAACACTGAAGCTTTCTTT. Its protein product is CASSIAGPMNTEAFF.

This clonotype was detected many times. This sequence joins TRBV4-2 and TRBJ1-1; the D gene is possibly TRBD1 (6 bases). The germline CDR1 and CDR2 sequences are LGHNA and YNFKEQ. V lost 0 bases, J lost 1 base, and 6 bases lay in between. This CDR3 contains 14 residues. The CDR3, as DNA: TGTGCCAGCAGCCAAGAACAGGGGAACACTGAAGCTTTCTTT. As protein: CASSQEQGNTEAFF.

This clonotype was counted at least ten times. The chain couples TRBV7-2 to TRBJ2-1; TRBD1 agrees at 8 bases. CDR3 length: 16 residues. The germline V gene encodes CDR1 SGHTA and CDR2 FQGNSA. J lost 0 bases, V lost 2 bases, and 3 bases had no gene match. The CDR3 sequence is CASSLSGGFSYNEQFF. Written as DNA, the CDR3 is TGTGCCAGCAGCTTATCAGGGGGCTTCTCCTACAATGAGCAGTTCTTC.

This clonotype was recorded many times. The CDR3 nucleotides read TGTGCCCGGAGCGGTTCTACGGCAGATACGCAGTATTTT. This sequence encodes CARSGSTADTQYF. V is TRBV10-3 and J is TRBJ2-3; D is possibly TRBD2 (5 bases). The V end was cut by 11 bases, the J end by 4 bases, with 16 bases between. CDR1 is ENHRY, CDR2 SYGVKD, per germline. This CDR3 spans 13 amino acids.

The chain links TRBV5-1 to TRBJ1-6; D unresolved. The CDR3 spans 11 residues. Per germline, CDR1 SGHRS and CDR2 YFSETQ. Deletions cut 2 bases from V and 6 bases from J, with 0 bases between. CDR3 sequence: CASSFNSPLHF. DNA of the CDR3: TGCGCCAGCAGCTTTAATTCACCCCTCCACTTT.

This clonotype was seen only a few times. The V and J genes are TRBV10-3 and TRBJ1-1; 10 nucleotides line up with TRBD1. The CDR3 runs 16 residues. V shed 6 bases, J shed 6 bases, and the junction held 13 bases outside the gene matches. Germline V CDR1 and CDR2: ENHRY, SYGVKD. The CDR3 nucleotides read TGTGCCATCAGCCAAAATCCGGGACAGGGGACCGCTGAAGCTTTCTTT. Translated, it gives CAISQNPGQGTAEAFF.

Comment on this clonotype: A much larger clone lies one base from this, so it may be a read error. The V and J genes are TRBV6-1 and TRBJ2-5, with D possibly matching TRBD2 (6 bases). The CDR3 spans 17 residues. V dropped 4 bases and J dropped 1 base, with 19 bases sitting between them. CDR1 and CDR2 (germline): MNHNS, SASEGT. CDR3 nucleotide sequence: TGTGCCAGCAGTGGATACTTCTCCGGGGGTGTCCAAGAGACCCAGTACTTC. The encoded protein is CASSGYFSGGVQETQYF.

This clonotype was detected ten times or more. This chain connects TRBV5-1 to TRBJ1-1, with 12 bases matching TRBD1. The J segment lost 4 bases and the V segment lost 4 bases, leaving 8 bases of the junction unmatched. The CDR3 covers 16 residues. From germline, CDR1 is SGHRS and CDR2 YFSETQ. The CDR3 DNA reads TGCGCCAGCAGCCGGGGACAGGGGGCGCGAGTCACTGAAGCTTTCTTT. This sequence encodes CASSRGQGARVTEAFF.

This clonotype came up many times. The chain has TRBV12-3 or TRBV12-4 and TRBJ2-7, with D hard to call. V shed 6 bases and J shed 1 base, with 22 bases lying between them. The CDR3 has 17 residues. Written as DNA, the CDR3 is TGTGCCAGCAGCCCCCCAAAGGACCTCTCCCTGTCCTACGAGCAGTACTTC. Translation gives CASSPPKDLSLSYEQYF.

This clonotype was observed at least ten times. The CDR3 coding sequence is TGTGCCACCGGGACAGCTAACACAGATACGCAGTATTTT. This codes for CATGTANTDTQYF. The chain couples TRBV3-1 to TRBJ2-3, with 7 bases matching TRBD1. From germline, CDR1 is LGHDT and CDR2 YNNKEL (reference sequence). The ends lost 10 bases at V and 2 bases at J; junction bases unmatched: 6. The CDR3 spans 13 residues.